This TCR beta chain was obtained from a study of shared clonotypes between healthy human individuals. This clone has more than one count but fewer than ten. The data were produced by immunoSEQ multiplex PCR, yet TCRdb's version contains in-frame clones alone and is incomplete. The sample carries 2 million to 2.5 million clones, approximately 94% recorded once. Germline V gene data show CDR1 as MNHEY and CDR2 as SVGAGI. V lost 7 bases and J 7 bases, leaving 16 bases between the germline ends. The CDR3 runs to 13 residues. The sample was naive CD4+ T cells sorted from blood. The subset: CD45RA+ positively selected. J is TRBJ1-2 and V is TRBV6-5; D is ambiguous. The receptor comes from a man aged 18 to 35 in good health. CDR3 protein: CASKVDPGGGYTF. The CDR3 coding sequence is TGTGCCAGCAAAGTCGACCCGGGAGGTGGCTACACCTTC.